This entry lists 18 T cell receptor beta chains sequenced from one sample in a study of blood T cell repertoires in COVID-19. This table comes from immunoSEQ multiplex PCR, and its TCRdb copy is limited to in-frame clones, with some not included. The sample contains 140,000 or so clones, just under 85% of which appear only once. Material for sequencing was PBMCs or T cells enriched from blood (not recorded which). These receptor sequences come from a middle-aged man who had recovered from COVID-19.

J is TRBJ2-2 and V is TRBV6-5; 8 bases agree with TRBD2. Germline CDR1 reads MNHEY; CDR2 reads SVGAGI. This CDR3 has 14 amino acids. V lost 6 bases and J lost 4; bases outside the gene matches: 4. The CDR3 nucleotides read TGTGCCAGCAGAACGGGGGGGACCACCGGGGAGCTGTTTTTT. Translating gives CASRTGGTTGELFF.

V gene TRBV7-2 combines with J gene TRBJ2-6; TRBD2 matches at 11 bases. Per germline, CDR1 SGHTA and CDR2 FQGNSA. Trimming took 5 bases from V and 2 from J; bases not matched to a gene: 2. This CDR3 region has 16 residues. The CDR3 sequence is CASSVSGGAGANVLTF. For the CDR3, the DNA is TGTGCCAGCAGCGTTAGCGGGGGGGCTGGGGCCAACGTCCTGACTTTC.

V and J are TRBV14 and TRBJ2-1, with 13 positions matching TRBD2. The germline V gene encodes CDR1 SGHDN and CDR2 FVKESK. Germline trimming cut 1 base from V and 9 bases from J; bases unmatched to any gene: 15. CDR3 size: 19 residues. CDR3 sequence (DNA): TGTGCCAGCAGCCAAGTTTGGACTAGCGGGGGCGATAGGGCCATTGAGCAGTTCTTC. Amino acid sequence: CASSQVWTSGGDRAIEQFF.

The chain recombines TRBV6-6 with TRBJ1-2, with TRBD1 as a possible D gene (6 bases). The germline V gene encodes CDR1 MNHNY and CDR2 SVGAGI (reference sequence). CDR3 length equals 14 residues. V shed 7 bases and J shed 4 bases, with 16 bases lying between them. The CDR3 spells CASTLRGQSYGYTF. For the CDR3, the DNA is TGTGCCAGCACCTTACGCGGACAGAGCTATGGCTACACCTTC.

The chain uses TRBV25-1 and TRBJ2-1; 9 bases line up with TRBD1. This CDR3 has 14 amino acids. CDR1 is MGHDK and CDR2 is SYGVNS in the germline V gene. The V segment lost 6 bases and the J segment 4 bases; nucleotides outside the gene matches: 4. The CDR3 here is CASRGDRVYNEQFF. In DNA, the CDR3 is TGTGCCAGCAGAGGGGACAGGGTTTACAATGAGCAGTTCTTC. Complete variable domain (other parts from reference TRBV25-1 and TRBJ2-1): EADIYQTPRYLVIGTGKKITLECSQTMGHDKMYWYQQDPGMELHLIHYSYGVNSTEKGDLSSESTVSRIRTEHFPLTLESARPSHTSQYLCASRGDRVYNEQFFGPGTRLTVL.

The chain couples TRBV7-2 to TRBJ2-7, with a possible D match to TRBD1 (5 bases). The CDR3 is 16 residues long. Trimming pared 2 bases from V and 0 bases from J, leaving 14 bases between. Per germline, CDR1 SGHTA and CDR2 FQGNSA. The CDR3 DNA reads TGTGCCAGCAGCTTAAGAGTAGGGGCAGCCTCCTACGAGCAGTACTTC. The encoded protein is CASSLRVGAASYEQYF.

The chain has TRBV19 and TRBJ2-5; 11 bases match TRBD2. Per the germline V gene, CDR1 is LNHDA and CDR2 is SQIVND (reference sequence). The CDR3 consists of 16 residues. The J segment lost 1 base and the V segment lost 6 bases, leaving 7 bases of the junction unmatched. CDR3 sequence: CASSRPGTSGQETQYF. The CDR3 coding sequence is TGTGCCAGTAGCCGGCCCGGGACTAGCGGCCAAGAGACCCAGTACTTC.

The chain links TRBV5-6 to TRBJ2-7; D perhaps matches TRBD2 (5 bases). V gave up 3 bases and J gave up 2 bases, with 15 bases separating them. The CDR3 length is 15 residues. Germline V lookup: CDR1 SGHDT, CDR2 YYEEEE. CDR3: CASSSRGSTPYEQYF. For the CDR3, the DNA is TGTGCCAGCAGCTCCCGCGGGTCAACCCCCTACGAGCAGTACTTC.

The J gene is TRBJ2-7, the V gene TRBV9; D is possibly TRBD1 (6 bases). The CDR3 spans 15 residues. V was clipped by 4 bases and J by 1 base, with 15 bases between them. Per germline, CDR1 SGDLS and CDR2 YYNGEE. The CDR3, as DNA: TGTGCCAGCAGCCCGAGACAGGCGAATTCCTACGAGCAGTACTTC. Protein sequence: CASSPRQANSYEQYF.

This chain uses TRBV21-1 with TRBJ2-1; no check of the table's D call, TRBD2, against the DNA was made. TRBV21-1 is a pseudogene. This CDR3 is 16 amino acids long. CDR3 in DNA: TGTGCCAGCAGGTGTAGCGGGGGGCACTCCTACAATGAGCAGTTCTTC. Its protein is CASRCSGGHSYNEQFF.

This chain uses TRBV11-2 with TRBJ1-1, with D possibly being TRBD1 (5 bases). Germline lookup yields CDR1 SGHAT and CDR2 FQNNGV. This CDR3 has 16 amino acids. V lost 4 bases, J lost 0 bases, and 15 bases lay in between. CDR3 nucleotide sequence: TGTGCCAGCAGCTCCCGGGGGGGGATCGTGAACACTGAAGCTTTCTTT. Protein: CASSSRGGIVNTEAFF.

This chain joins TRBV7-8 and TRBJ2-2; 10 bases are a match to TRBD1. Looked up from germline, CDR1 is SGHVS and CDR2 is FQNEAQ. V shed 5 bases, J shed 4 bases, and the junction held 13 bases outside the gene matches. This CDR3 spans 18 amino acids. The DNA for the CDR3 is TGTGCCAGCAGCCAACGGACAGGGGGTGGCTTGGTCACCGGGGAGCTGTTTTTT. Translation gives CASSQRTGGGLVTGELFF.

CDR3 DNA: TGTGCCAGCAGCCAAGCCCTAGCAGAGACCCAGTACTTC. It codes for CASSQALAETQYF. The V call is TRBV3-1 (or the pseudogene TRBV3-2), the J call TRBJ2-5; TRBD2 might be the D (5 bases). This CDR3 is 13 amino acids long. Trimming took off 1 base at V and 4 bases at J, with 7 bases between the two ends. Germline-derived CDR1 and CDR2 are LGHDT and YNNKEL (reference sequence).

The genes are TRBV19 and TRBJ2-2; 11 bases agree with TRBD1. Unmatched junction bases numbered 3, after V lost 7 bases and J lost 2 bases. From germline, CDR1 is LNHDA and CDR2 SQIVND (reference sequence). This CDR3 comprises 15 residues. The CDR3 bases are TGTGCCAGTACGGACAGGGGGCTCAACACCGGGGAGCTGTTTTTT. Translating it yields CASTDRGLNTGELFF.

With regard to this clone: The identical CDR3 is also encoded by other nucleotide sequences in the sample. This sequence joins TRBV9 and TRBJ1-2; D call uncertain. CDR1 is SGDLS and CDR2 is YYNGEE in the germline V gene. Between the trimmed V and J ends, which lost 0 bases and 3 bases, there was a span of 9 bases. CDR3 size: 14 residues. CDR3 residues: CASSVGGGDYGYTF. DNA for the CDR3: TGTGCCAGCAGCGTAGGCGGCGGCGACTATGGCTACACCTTC.

V is TRBV9 and J is TRBJ1-4, with D possibly matching TRBD1 (5 bases). Germline lookup yields CDR1 SGDLS and CDR2 YYNGEE. V was cut by 2 bases and J by 3 bases, with 11 bases left in between. The CDR3 consists of 15 residues. In DNA, the CDR3 is TGTGCCAGCAGCGTCTCAGGGTATGCTAATGAAAAACTGTTTTTT. Translation gives CASSVSGYANEKLFF.

This clone came up once. In DNA, the CDR3 is TGTGCCAGCAAACACAGGGGGGTGATTCACACTGAAGCTTTCTTT. Protein product: CASKHRGVIHTEAFF. The chain joins TRBV6-5 to TRBJ1-1; 8 bases are a match to TRBD1. Unmatched junction bases numbered 10, after V lost 7 bases and J lost 3 bases. This CDR3 is 15 amino acids long. Germline CDR1 MNHEY, CDR2 SVGAGI.

CDR3 loop: CASSVSTGLSTDTQYF. DNA for the CDR3: TGTGCCAGCAGCGTCTCGACAGGGTTGAGCACAGATACGCAGTATTTT. The chain employs TRBV9 and TRBJ2-3, with 7 bases lining up with TRBD1. The J segment lost 0 bases and the V segment lost 2 bases, leaving 6 bases of the junction unmatched. Germline CDR1 is SGDLS and CDR2 is YYNGEE. This CDR3 contains 16 residues. The full variable domain, rest sourced from reference TRBV9 and TRBJ2-3, is DSGVTQTPKHLITATGQRVTLRCSPRSGDLSVYWYQQSLDQGLQFLIQYYNGEERAKGNILERFSAQQFPDLHSELNLSSLELGDSALYFCASSVSTGLSTDTQYFGPGTRLTVL.